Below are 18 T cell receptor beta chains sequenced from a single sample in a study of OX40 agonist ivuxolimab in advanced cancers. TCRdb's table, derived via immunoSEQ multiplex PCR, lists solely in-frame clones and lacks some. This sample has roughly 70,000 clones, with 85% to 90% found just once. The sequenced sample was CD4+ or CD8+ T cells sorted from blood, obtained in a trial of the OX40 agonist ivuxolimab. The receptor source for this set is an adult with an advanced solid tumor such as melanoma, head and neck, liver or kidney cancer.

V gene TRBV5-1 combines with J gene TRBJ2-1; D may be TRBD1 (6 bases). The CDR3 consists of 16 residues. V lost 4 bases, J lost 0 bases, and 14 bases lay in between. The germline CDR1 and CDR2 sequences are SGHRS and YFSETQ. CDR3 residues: CASSSGGGRSYNEQFF. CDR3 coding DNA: TGCGCCAGCAGCAGTGGGGGCGGTCGCTCCTACAATGAGCAGTTCTTC. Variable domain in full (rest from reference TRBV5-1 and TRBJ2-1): KAGVTQTPRYLIKTRGQQVTLSCSPISGHRSVSWYQQTPGQGLQFLFEYFSETQRNKGNFPGRFSGRQFSNSRSEMNVSTLELGDSALYLCASSSGGGRSYNEQFFGPGTRLTVL.

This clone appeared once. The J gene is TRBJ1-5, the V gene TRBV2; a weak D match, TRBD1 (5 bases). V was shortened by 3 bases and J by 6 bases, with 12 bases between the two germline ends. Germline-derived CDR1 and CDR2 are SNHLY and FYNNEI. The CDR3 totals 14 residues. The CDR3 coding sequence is TGTGCCAGCAGTGATGTGGGACGCCGTCAGCCCCAGCATTTT. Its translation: CASSDVGRRQPQHF.

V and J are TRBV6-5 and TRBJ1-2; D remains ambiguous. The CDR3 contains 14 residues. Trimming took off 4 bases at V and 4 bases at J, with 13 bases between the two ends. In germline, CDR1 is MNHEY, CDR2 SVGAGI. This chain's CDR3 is CASSFGWVGYGYTF. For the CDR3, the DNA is TGTGCCAGCAGTTTTGGATGGGTCGGCTATGGCTACACCTTC.

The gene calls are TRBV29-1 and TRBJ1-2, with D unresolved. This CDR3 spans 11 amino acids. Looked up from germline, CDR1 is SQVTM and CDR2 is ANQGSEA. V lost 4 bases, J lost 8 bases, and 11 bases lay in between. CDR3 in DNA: TGCAGCGTTGTAGTGGGGTGGGGCTACACCTTC. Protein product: CSVVVGWGYTF.

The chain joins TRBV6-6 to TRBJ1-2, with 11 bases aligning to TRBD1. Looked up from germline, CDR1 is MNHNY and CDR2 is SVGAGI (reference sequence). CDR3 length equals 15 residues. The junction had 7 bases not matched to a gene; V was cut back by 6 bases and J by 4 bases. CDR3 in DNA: TGTGCCAGCAGGCAATCCGGGACAGGGGGCTATGGCTACACCTTC. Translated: CASRQSGTGGYGYTF.

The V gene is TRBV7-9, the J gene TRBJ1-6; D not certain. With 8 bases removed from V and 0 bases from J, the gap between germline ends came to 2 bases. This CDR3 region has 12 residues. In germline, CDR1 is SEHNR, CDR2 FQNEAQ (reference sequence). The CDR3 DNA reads TGTGCCAGCGACTCCTATAATTCACCCCTCCACTTT. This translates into CASDSYNSPLHF.

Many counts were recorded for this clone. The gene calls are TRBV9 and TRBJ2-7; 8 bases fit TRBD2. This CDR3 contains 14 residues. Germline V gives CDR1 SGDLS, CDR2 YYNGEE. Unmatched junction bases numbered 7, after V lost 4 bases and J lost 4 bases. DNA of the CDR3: TGTGCCAGCAGCCGGGGGACTAGAGGTTACGAGCAGTACTTC. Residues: CASSRGTRGYEQYF.

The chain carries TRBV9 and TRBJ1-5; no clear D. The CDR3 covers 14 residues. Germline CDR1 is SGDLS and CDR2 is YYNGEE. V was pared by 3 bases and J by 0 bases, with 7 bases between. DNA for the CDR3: TGTGCCAGCAGCGCCCAAAATAGCAATCAGCCCCAGCATTTT. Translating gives CASSAQNSNQPQHF.

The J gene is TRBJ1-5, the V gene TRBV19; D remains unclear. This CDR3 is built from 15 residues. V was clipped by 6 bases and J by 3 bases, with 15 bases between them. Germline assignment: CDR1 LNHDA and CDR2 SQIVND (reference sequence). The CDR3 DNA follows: TGTGCCAGTAGCACCGGGAAACAGTTCAATCAGCCCCAGCATTTT. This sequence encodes CASSTGKQFNQPQHF.

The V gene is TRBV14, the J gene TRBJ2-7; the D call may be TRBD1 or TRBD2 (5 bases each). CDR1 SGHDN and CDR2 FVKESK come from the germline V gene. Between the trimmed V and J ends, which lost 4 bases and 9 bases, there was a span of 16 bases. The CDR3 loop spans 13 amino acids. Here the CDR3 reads CASSPRGAARQYF. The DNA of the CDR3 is TGTGCCAGCAGCCCCCGAGGGGCAGCCAGGCAGTACTTC.

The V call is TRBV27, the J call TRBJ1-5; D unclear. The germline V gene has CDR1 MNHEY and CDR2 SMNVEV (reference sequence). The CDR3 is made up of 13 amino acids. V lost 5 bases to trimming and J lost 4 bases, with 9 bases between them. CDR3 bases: TGTGCCAGCAGTCCCTACAGAAATCAGCCCCAGCATTTT. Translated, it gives CASSPYRNQPQHF.

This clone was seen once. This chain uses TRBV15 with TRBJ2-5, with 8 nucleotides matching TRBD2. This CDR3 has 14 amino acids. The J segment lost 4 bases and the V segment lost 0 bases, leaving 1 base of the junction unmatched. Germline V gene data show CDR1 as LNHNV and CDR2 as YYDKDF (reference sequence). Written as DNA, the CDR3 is TGTGCCACCAGCAGAGATCGGGGGGGAGAGACCCAGTACTTC. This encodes CATSRDRGGETQYF. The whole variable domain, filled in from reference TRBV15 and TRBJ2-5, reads DAMVIQNPRYQVTQFGKPVTLSCSQTLNHNVMYWYQQKSSQAPKLLFHYYDKDFNNEADTPDNFQSRRPNTSFCFLDIRSPGLGDTAMYLCATSRDRGGETQYFGPGTRLLVL.

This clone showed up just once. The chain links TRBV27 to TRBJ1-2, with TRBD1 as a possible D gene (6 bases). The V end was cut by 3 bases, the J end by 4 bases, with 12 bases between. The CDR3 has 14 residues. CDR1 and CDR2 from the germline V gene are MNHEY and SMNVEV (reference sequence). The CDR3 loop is CASSLTGQIYGYTF. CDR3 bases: TGTGCCAGCAGTTTGACAGGACAGATCTATGGCTACACCTTC.

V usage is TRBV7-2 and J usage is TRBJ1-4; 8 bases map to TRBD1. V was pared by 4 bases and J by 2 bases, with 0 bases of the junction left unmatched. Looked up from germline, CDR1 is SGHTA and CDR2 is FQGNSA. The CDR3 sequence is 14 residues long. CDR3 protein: CASSYRGTNEKLFF. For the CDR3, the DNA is TGTGCCAGCAGCTACAGGGGGACTAATGAAAAACTGTTTTTT.

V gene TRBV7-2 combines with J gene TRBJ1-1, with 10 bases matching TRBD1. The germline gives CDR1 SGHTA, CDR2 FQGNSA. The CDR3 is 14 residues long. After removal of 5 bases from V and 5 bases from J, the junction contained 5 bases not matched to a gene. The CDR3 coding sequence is TGTGCCAGCAGCCCAAGACAGGGGGCGACTGAAGCTTTCTTT. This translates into CASSPRQGATEAFF.

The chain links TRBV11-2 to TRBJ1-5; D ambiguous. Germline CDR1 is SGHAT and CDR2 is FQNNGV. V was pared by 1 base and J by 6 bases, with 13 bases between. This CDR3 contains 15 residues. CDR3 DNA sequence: TGTGCCAGCAGCTTAGGGAGCATCAATGGTCAGCCCCAGCATTTT. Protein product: CASSLGSINGQPQHF.

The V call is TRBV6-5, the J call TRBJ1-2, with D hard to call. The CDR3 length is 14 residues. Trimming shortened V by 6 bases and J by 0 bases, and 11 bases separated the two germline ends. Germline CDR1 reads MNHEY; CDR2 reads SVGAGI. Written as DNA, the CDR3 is TGTGCCAGCAGCCCTTGGGGAGCTAACTATGGCTACACCTTC. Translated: CASSPWGANYGYTF.

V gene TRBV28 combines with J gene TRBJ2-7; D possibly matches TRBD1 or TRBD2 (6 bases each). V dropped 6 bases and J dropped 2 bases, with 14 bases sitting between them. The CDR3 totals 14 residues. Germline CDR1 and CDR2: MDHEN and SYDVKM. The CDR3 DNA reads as TGTGCCAGCAGGGGAGGAGGGGGACCCTACGAGCAGTACTTC. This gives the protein CASRGGGGPYEQYF.